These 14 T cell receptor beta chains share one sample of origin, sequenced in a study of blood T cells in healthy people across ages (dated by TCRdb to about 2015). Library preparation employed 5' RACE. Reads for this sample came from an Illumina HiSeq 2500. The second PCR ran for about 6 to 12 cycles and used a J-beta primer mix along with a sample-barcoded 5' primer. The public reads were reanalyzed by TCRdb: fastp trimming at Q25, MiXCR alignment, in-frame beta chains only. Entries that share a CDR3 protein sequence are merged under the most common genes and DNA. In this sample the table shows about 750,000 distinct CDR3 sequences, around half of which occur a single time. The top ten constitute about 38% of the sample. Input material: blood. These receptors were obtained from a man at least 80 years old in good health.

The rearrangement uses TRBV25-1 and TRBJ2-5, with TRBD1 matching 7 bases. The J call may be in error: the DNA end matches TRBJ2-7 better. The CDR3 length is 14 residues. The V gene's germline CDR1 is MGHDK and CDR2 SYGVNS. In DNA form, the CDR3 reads TGTGCCGGCCGGCGACAGGGAGATTCCTACGAGCAGTACTTC. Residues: CAGRRQGDSYEQYF.

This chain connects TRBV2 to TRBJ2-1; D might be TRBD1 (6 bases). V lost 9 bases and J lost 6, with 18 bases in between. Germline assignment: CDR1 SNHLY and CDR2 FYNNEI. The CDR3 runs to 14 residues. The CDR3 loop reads CARLQGLSTNEQFF. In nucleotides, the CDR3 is TGTGCCAGGCTACAGGGTTTATCGACCAATGAGCAGTTCTTC.

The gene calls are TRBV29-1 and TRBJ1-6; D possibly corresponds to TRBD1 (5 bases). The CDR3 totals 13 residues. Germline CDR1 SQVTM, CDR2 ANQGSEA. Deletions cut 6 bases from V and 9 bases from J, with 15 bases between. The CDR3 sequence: CSVRDRGPSPLHF. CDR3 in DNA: TGCAGCGTACGGGACCGCGGACCTTCACCCCTCCACTTT.

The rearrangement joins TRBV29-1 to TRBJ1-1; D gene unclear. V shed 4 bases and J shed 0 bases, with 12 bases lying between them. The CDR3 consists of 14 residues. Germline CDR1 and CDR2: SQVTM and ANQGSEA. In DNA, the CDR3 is TGCAGCGTTGTAGGAGTCAGACTGAACACTGAAGCTTTCTTT. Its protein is CSVVGVRLNTEAFF.

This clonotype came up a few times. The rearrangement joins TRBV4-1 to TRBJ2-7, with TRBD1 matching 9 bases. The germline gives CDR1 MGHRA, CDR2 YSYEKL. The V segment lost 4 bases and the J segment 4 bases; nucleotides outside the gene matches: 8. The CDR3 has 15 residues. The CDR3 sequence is CASSPGTGLAYEQYF. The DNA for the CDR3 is TGCGCCAGCAGCCCCGGGACAGGGTTGGCGTACGAGCAGTACTTC.

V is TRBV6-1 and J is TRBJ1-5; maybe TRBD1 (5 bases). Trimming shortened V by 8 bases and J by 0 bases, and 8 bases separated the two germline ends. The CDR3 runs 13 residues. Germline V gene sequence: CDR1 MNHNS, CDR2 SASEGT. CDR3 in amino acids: CASGTGSNQPQHF. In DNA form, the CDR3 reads TGTGCCAGCGGAACAGGTAGCAATCAGCCCCAGCATTTT.

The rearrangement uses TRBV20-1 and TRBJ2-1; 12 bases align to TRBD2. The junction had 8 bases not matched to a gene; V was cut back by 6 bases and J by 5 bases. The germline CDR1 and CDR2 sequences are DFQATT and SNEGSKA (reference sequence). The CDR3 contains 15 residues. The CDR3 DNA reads TGCAGTGCGGGTGGACTAGCGGGGTCCAACAATGAGCAGTTCTTC. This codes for CSAGGLAGSNNEQFF.

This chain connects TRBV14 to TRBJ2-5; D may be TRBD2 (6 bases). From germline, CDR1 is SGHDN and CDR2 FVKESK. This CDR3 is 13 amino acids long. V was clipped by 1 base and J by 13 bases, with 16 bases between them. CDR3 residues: CASSQVGPVGRYF. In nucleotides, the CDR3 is TGTGCCAGCAGCCAAGTTGGCCCCGTCGGGAGGTACTTC.

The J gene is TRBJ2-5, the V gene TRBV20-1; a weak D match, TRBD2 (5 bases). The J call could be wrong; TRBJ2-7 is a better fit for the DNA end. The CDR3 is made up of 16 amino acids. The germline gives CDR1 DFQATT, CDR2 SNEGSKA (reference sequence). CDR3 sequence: CSARDLARATVSEQYF. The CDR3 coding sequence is TGCAGTGCTAGAGATCTGGCGCGGGCCACCGTCTCCGAGCAGTACTTC.

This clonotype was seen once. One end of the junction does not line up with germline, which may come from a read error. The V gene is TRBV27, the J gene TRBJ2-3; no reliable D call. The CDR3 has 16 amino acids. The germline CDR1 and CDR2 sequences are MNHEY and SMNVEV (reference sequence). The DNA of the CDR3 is TGTGCCAGCTGTTTCCCACGAGCCGACTTGCGCAGATACGCGTATTTT. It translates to CASCFPRADLRRYAYF.

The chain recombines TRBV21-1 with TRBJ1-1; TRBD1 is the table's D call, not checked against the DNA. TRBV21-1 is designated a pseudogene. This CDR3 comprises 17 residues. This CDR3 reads CASSTPARDRENTEAFF. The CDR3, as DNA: TGTGCCAGCAGCACCCCTGCACGGGACAGGGAGAACACTGAAGCTTTCTTT.

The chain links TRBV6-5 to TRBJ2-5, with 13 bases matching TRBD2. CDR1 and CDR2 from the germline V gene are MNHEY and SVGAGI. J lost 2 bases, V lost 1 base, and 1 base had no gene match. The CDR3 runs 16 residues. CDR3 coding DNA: TGTGCCAGCAGTTACTTGGGACTAGCGGGACAAGAGACCCAGTACTTC. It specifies CASSYLGLAGQETQYF.

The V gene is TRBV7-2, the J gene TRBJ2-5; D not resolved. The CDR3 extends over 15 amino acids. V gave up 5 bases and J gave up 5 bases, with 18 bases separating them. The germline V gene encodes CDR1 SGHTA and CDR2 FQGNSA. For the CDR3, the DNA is TGTGCCAGCAGCCCCAGGCCTGCTTCTACTGAGACCCAGTACTTC. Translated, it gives CASSPRPASTETQYF.

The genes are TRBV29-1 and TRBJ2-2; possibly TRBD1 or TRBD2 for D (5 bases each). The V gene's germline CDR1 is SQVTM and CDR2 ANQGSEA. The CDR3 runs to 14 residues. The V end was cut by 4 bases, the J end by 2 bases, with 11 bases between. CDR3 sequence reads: CSVAGRPNTGELFF. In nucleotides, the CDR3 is TGCAGCGTTGCGGGACGGCCAAACACCGGGGAGCTGTTTTTT.